Listed here is a single TCR beta chain. Repertoires were generated with immunoSEQ multiplex PCR, while TCRdb's copy carries only in-frame clones and drops some. The sample lists fewer than 100,000 clones; almost 96% were seen once. The data stem from a study of technical replicates of blood from several donors. V gave up 2 bases and J gave up 7 bases, with 12 bases separating them. The germline V gene has CDR1 MGHRA and CDR2 YSYEKL. This CDR3 spans 14 amino acids. The receptor's source is a human donor in good health. The source material was T cells isolated from PBMCs. This chain joins TRBV4-1 and TRBJ2-1; D is perhaps TRBD1 (7 bases). CDR3 loop: CASSQPTGRNEQFF. Written as DNA, the CDR3 is TGCGCCAGCAGCCAACCGACAGGGAGGAATGAGCAGTTCTTC.